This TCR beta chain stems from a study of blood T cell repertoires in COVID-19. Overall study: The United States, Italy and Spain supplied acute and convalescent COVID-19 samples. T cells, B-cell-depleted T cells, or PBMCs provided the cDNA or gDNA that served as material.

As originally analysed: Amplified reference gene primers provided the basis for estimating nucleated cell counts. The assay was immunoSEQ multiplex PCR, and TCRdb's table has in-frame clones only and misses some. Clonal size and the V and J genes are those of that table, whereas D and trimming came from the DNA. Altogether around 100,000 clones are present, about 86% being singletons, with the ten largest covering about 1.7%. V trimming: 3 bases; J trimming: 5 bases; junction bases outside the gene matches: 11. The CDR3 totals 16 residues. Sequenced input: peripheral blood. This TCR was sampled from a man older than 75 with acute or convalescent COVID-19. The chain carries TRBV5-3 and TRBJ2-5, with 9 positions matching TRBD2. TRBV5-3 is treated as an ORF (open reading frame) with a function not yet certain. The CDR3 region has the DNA TGTGCCAGAAGCTCCCCGGCGGGAGGGGCCAGGGAGACCCAGTACTTC. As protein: CARSSPAGGARETQYF.